This is a list of T cell receptor beta chains from one sample in a study of T cells in Graves' hyperthyroidism and ophthalmopathy. TCRdb processed the multiplex PCR reads anew with MiXCR; each CDR3 protein has one entry. Among roughly 530,000 distinct CDR3 sequences, 17% were seen once, and the ten largest hold approximately 15%. Sequencing was performed on blood. The receptor set was obtained from a woman younger than 35 with Graves' ophthalmopathy. The CDR3 runs from the conserved cysteine through the conserved F or W. The order of the fields is clone size, J gene, D gene, V gene, CDR3 protein, CDR3 DNA. A D gene is named only where the DNA matches it firmly. Clone size is given for some rows only: seen once, a few or many times, or a class if the clone is expanded.

abundance: few
j_gene: TRBJ2-1
d_gene: -
v_gene: TRBV15
CDR3aa: CATSSLTGWDYEQFF
CDR3nt: TGTGCCACCAGCAGCCTGACAGGGTGGGACTATGAGCAGTTCTTC

abundance: -
j_gene: TRBJ2-2
d_gene: -
v_gene: TRBV2
CDR3aa: CASSPLKLSNTGELFF
CDR3nt: TGTGCCAGCAGTCCCCTTAAACTATCTAACACCGGGGAGCTGTTTTTT

abundance: many
j_gene: TRBJ2-5
d_gene: -
v_gene: TRBV6-1
CDR3aa: CASSEAPQGRETQYF
CDR3nt: TGTGCCAGCAGTGAAGCGCCGCAGGGGCGAGAGACCCAGTACTTC

abundance: few
j_gene: TRBJ2-1
d_gene: TRBD2
v_gene: TRBV4-1
CDR3aa: CASSQSAGGRNEQFF
CDR3nt: TGCGCCAGCAGCCAATCGGCGGGGGGGCGCAATGAGCAGTTCTTC

abundance: many
j_gene: TRBJ2-1
d_gene: TRBD2
v_gene: TRBV15
CDR3aa: CATSATSGPYNEQFF
CDR3nt: TGTGCCACCAGCGCGACTAGCGGGCCTTACAATGAGCAGTTCTTC

abundance: -
j_gene: TRBJ2-7
d_gene: -
v_gene: TRBV5-1
CDR3aa: CASSFLHPCQSIDYEQYF
CDR3nt: TGCGCCAGCAGCTTTCTTCACCCCTGCCAGAGCATTGACTACGAGCAGTACTTC

abundance: few
j_gene: TRBJ1-1
d_gene: TRBD1
v_gene: TRBV20-1
CDR3aa: CSALDPRTGNTEAFF
CDR3nt: TGCAGTGCTCTCGACCCCCGGACAGGGAATACTGAAGCTTTCTTT

abundance: many
j_gene: TRBJ1-4
d_gene: -
v_gene: TRBV30
CDR3aa: CAWSRSDEKLFF
CDR3nt: TGTGCCTGGAGCCGGTCGGATGAAAAACTGTTTTTT

abundance: few
j_gene: TRBJ2-2
d_gene: TRBD2
v_gene: TRBV7-9
CDR3aa: CASSWTIVGGSNTGELFF
CDR3nt: TGTGCCAGCAGCTGGACCATAGTGGGGGGGTCGAACACCGGGGAGCTGTTTTTT

abundance: -
j_gene: TRBJ1-1
d_gene: -
v_gene: TRBV6-2/TRBV6-3
CDR3aa: CASTSNLFGGTEAFF
CDR3nt: TGTGCCAGCACCAGTAACCTTTTTGGGGGCACTGAAGCTTTCTTT

abundance: -
j_gene: TRBJ1-4
d_gene: -
v_gene: TRBV7-8
CDR3aa: CASSLVPTTNEKLFF
CDR3nt: TGTGCCAGCAGCTTAGTCCCGACAACTAATGAAAAACTGTTTTTT